The rows below give T cell receptor beta chains drawn from one sample of a study of T cells in Graves' hyperthyroidism and ophthalmopathy. MiXCR, run by TCRdb on the multiplex PCR reads, gives a single entry per CDR3 protein. The data contain about 280,000 distinct CDR3 sequences, around 25% of them singletons. Sample: blood. These receptors originate from a man aged 35 to 55 with Graves' hyperthyroidism that later progressed to Graves' ophthalmopathy. CDR3s include the opening cysteine and the closing phenylalanine or tryptophan. A D gene is named only where the DNA matches it firmly. Rows may omit the clone size; those that give it use once, few, many or a size class.

TGTGCCAGCAGCAAACGACTAGCGGGAGTTGGAGAGACCCAGTACTTC | CASSKRLAGVGETQYF | TRBJ2-5 | TRBV13 | TRBD2 | many
TGTGCCTGGAGTTACCCCAGGGCCACAGAAGCTTTCTTT | CAWSYPRATEAFF | TRBJ1-1 | TRBV30 | . | many
TGTGCCAGCAGTTCTCGCGAGCAGTACTTC | CASSSREQYF | TRBJ2-7 | TRBV12-3/TRBV12-4 | . | .
TGTGCCAGCAGCCAACAGAACACCGGGGAGCTGTTTTTT | CASSQQNTGELFF | TRBJ2-2 | TRBV7-2 | . | many
TGTGCCAGCAGTCCGGAGGGGGGGCGAAAAGAGACCCAGTACTTC | CASSPEGGRKETQYF | TRBJ2-5 | TRBV12-3/TRBV12-4 | . | many
TGTGCCAGCAGCCCACTACAGGGCACTGAAGCTTTCTTT | CASSPLQGTEAFF | TRBJ1-1 | TRBV12-3/TRBV12-4 | . | .
TGCGCCAGCAGAACCTATTTAGCGGGAGGGAAAGACGAGCAGTACTTC | CASRTYLAGGKDEQYF | TRBJ2-7 | TRBV4-1 | TRBD2 | many
TGTGCCAGCAGCCCCCGGTTGGGCTACCAAGAGACCCAGTACTTC | CASSPRLGYQETQYF | TRBJ2-5 | TRBV11-3 | . | many
TGTGCCAGCAGCCCACAGCGAAGGACTGAAGCTTTCTTT | CASSPQRRTEAFF | TRBJ1-1 | TRBV12-3/TRBV12-4 | . | .
TGTGCCAGCAGTTTCGGAGGGGGCCGTGGCGACGAGCAGTACTTC | CASSFGGGRGDEQYF | TRBJ2-7 | TRBV6-5 | . | many
TGTGCCAGCACCGGGACAGGGGGAACCGGGGAGCTGTTTTTT | CASTGTGGTGELFF | TRBJ2-2 | TRBV6-1 | TRBD1 | many
TGTGCCTGGAGTACAAGACTAGCGGGAGTCTGGCAAGTCCCCTACGAGCAGTACTTC | CAWSTRLAGVWQVPYEQYF | TRBJ2-7 | TRBV30 | TRBD2 | few
TGTGCCAGCAGTGCGGAGGGCACTGAAGCTTTCTTT | CASSAEGTEAFF | TRBJ1-1 | TRBV2 | . | once
TGTGCCAGCAGCTTAGATCGCCACGAGCAGTACTTC | CASSLDRHEQYF | TRBJ2-7 | TRBV7-2 | . | few
TGTGCCAGCATGTCCCTGGACACTGAAGCTTTCTTT | CASMSLDTEAFF | TRBJ1-1 | TRBV27 | . | .
TGCGCCAGCAGCCATGGGGGGACAGGGAACTACGAGCAGTACTTC | CASSHGGTGNYEQYF | TRBJ2-7 | TRBV4-1 | TRBD1 | many
TGCAGTGCTAGCCATGTAAATGGGTACGAGCAGTACTTC | CSASHVNGYEQYF | TRBJ2-7 | TRBV20-1 | . | .
TGTGCCAGCGGTGGGGTGGCGGGAGGCTTCTACGAGCAGTACTTC | CASGGVAGGFYEQYF | TRBJ2-7 | TRBV12-3/TRBV12-4 | TRBD2 | .
TGTGCCAGCAGTAAGACAGGGCCCTATGGCTACACCTTC | CASSKTGPYGYTF | TRBJ1-2 | TRBV6-1 | TRBD1 | few
TGTGCCAGCGGACTATCCGGGGAGCTGTTTTTT | CASGLSGELFF | TRBJ2-2 | TRBV2 | . | many
TGCAGTGCTAGCAGGGGGAATGGCGAGCAGTACTTC | CSASRGNGEQYF | TRBJ2-7 | TRBV20-1 | TRBD1 | .
TGCAGTGCTAGTCACCCCCAGGCTGAAGCTTTCTTT | CSASHPQAEAFF | TRBJ1-1 | TRBV20-1 | . | .
TGTGCCACCGCATCGGGGGTGAACACTGAAGCTTTCTTT | CATASGVNTEAFF | TRBJ1-1 | TRBV18 | . | few
TGCAGTGCTCGCACCGGGACAGCCAGGGCGAACGAGCAGTACTTC | CSARTGTARANEQYF | TRBJ2-7 | TRBV20-1 | TRBD1 | many
TGTGCCAGCAGCCACCTAGGACAGGGCAATCAGCCCCAGCATTTT | CASSHLGQGNQPQHF | TRBJ1-5 | TRBV4-2 | TRBD1 | many
TGTGCCAGCAGCCGACTAGCGGGAGATCGAGAGACCCAGCACTTC | CASSRLAGDRETQHF | TRBJ2-5 | TRBV12-3/TRBV12-4 | TRBD2 | many
TGTGCCAGCTCACCCGAGGGTTTTACCTACGAGCAGTACTTC | CASSPEGFTYEQYF | TRBJ2-7 | TRBV18 | . | many
TGTGCCAGCAGCTTCGGATCGGCGGGTGGAAACACCATATATTTT | CASSFGSAGGNTIYF | TRBJ1-3 | TRBV7-9 | . | .
TGCAGCGTCGCCGGTGGGATTATGAGGTCCGGGGAGCTGTTTTTT | CSVAGGIMRSGELFF | TRBJ2-2 | TRBV29-1 | . | many
TGTGCCAGCAGTTTAGAAGGAACTAGCGGGATCTACGAGCAGTACTTC | CASSLEGTSGIYEQYF | TRBJ2-7 | TRBV27 | TRBD2 | .
TGTGCCAGCAGCAAGGGACTAGCGGCCGAGCAGTACTTC | CASSKGLAAEQYF | TRBJ2-7 | TRBV12-3/TRBV12-4 | TRBD2 | .
TGCAGTGCTAGGAGTGACAGGGGGTTTTCACCCCTCCACTTT | CSARSDRGFSPLHF | TRBJ1-6 | TRBV20-1 | TRBD1 | many
TGTGCCAGCAGTTTCCCCTGGGAGGGTCGGGTTTGGAATCAGCCCCAGCATTTT | CASSFPWEGRVWNQPQHF | TRBJ1-5 | TRBV12-3/TRBV12-4 | . | few
TGTGCCAGCAGCCCCGACGTCGGACAGGCCTTACCCGGCTACACCTTC | CASSPDVGQALPGYTF | TRBJ1-2 | TRBV6-1 | TRBD1 | .
TGCAGTGCTACCGACGATCTTTATGGCTACACCTTC | CSATDDLYGYTF | TRBJ1-2 | TRBV20-1 | . | few
TGTGCCAGTAGCACAGAGACAGGGATCAATCAGCCCCAGCATTTT | CASSTETGINQPQHF | TRBJ1-5 | TRBV19 | TRBD1 | many
TGTGCCAGCAGTGAGGTGGGGAAGGTTTCACCCCTCCACTTT | CASSEVGKVSPLHF | TRBJ1-6 | TRBV6-1 | . | .
TGTGCCAGCAGCTTTAGACACGGCCAAGAGACCCAGTACTTC | CASSFRHGQETQYF | TRBJ2-5 | TRBV11-3 | . | .
TGTGCCAGCAGTTTCCGGCAGGGGGCGCCCGAGCAGTACTTC | CASSFRQGAPEQYF | TRBJ2-7 | TRBV12-3/TRBV12-4 | TRBD1 | many
TGTGCCAGCAGTTACGCCGGGACAGGGTCCTACGAGCAGTACTTC | CASSYAGTGSYEQYF | TRBJ2-7 | TRBV6-5 | TRBD1 | .
TGTGCCAGCTCACCAGCGACCGGGACAGCTAACACCGGGGAGCTGTTTTTT | CASSPATGTANTGELFF | TRBJ2-2 | TRBV18 | TRBD1 | few
TGTGCCAGCAGTTTAGGAACTCAGGGGAGCCAAGAGACCCAGTACTTC | CASSLGTQGSQETQYF | TRBJ2-5 | TRBV28 | . | .
TGCGCCAGCAGCTTTTTACAGCGCTCTGGGGCCAACGTCCTGACTTTC | CASSFLQRSGANVLTF | TRBJ2-6 | TRBV5-1 | . | many
TGTGCCAGCAGCCCAAGCGGAAACACCATATATTTT | CASSPSGNTIYF | TRBJ1-3 | TRBV11-2 | . | many
TGTGCCATCAGGCCCGGGACAGGAACGAACACTGAAGCTTTCTTT | CAIRPGTGTNTEAFF | TRBJ1-1 | TRBV10-3 | TRBD1 | many
TGTGCCAGCAGAAAGGAGGGCCAGGGGGAGCTGTTTTTT | CASRKEGQGELFF | TRBJ2-2 | TRBV7-9 | . | many
TGTGCCAGCACGTGGGGGCCGAATTCACCCCTCCACTTT | CASTWGPNSPLHF | TRBJ1-6 | TRBV27 | . | .
TGCAGTGCTACCTCCGGGACTAGCCCCGTACGGGAGACCCAGTACTTC | CSATSGTSPVRETQYF | TRBJ2-5 | TRBV20-1 | TRBD2 | .
TGTGCCAGCCTCGCCCGGCGGAACACTGAAGCTTTCTTT | CASLARRNTEAFF | TRBJ1-1 | TRBV12-3/TRBV12-4 | . | .
TGTGCCAGCAGACTAGCGGGGCCCCAAGGCGAGCAGTACTTC | CASRLAGPQGEQYF | TRBJ2-7 | TRBV6-1 | TRBD2 | many
TGTGCCAGTAGTGGAGGGAGGGCAGGGAGATTGTTTGACATTCAGTACTTC | CASSGGRAGRLFDIQYF | TRBJ2-4 | TRBV19 | TRBD2 | many
TGTGCTAGCAGCCGACTTTCCGGACCCTTGTACGAGCAGTACTTC | CASSRLSGPLYEQYF | TRBJ2-7 | TRBV7-7 | . | many
TGCGCCAGCAGTAGCTCGGAGTTTGGCGGGGAGCTGTTTTTT | CASSSSEFGGELFF | TRBJ2-2 | TRBV5-1 | . | many
TGTGCCAGCCAATACGACGCCACAGGGGCTCAGCCCCAGCATTTT | CASQYDATGAQPQHF | TRBJ1-5 | TRBV6-1 | TRBD1 | .
TGTGCCAGCAGTTTGGATGCGTCGACCTACGAGCAGTACTTC | CASSLDASTYEQYF | TRBJ2-7 | TRBV6-5 | . | many
TGCGCCAGCAGCCACATACGAGGAGGGAATGGCTACACCTTC | CASSHIRGGNGYTF | TRBJ1-2 | TRBV4-1 | . | many
TGTGCCATCAGGACTAGCGGGGGGGCCGGAGAGACCCAGTACTTC | CAIRTSGGAGETQYF | TRBJ2-5 | TRBV10-3 | TRBD2 | .